The 2 T cell receptor beta chains below were found in one sample sequenced in a study of blood T cell repertoires in COVID-19 (TCRdb year 2020). Library method: the immunoSEQ multiplex PCR assay. TCRdb mirrors the immuneACCESS table, restricted to in-frame sequences. Some clones are absent from its copies; in checked studies, under half trace to an unresolved V gene, and the reason for the others is unknown. This sample lists hundreds of thousands of clones; around nine tenths were detected once. Of the sample, less than 3.5% falls within the top ten clones. The source material was peripheral blood. The receptors derive from a woman between 18 and 29 years old who had recovered from COVID-19.

The rearrangement uses TRBV6-6 and TRBJ2-1, with D possibly being TRBD1 (5 bases). V gave up 7 bases and J gave up 0 bases, with 13 bases separating them. Germline CDR1 is MNHNY and CDR2 is SVGAGI (reference sequence). The CDR3 spans 15 residues. The chain's CDR3 is CASTLKGLSYNEQFF. CDR3 sequence (DNA): TGTGCCAGCACTCTGAAGGGGCTCTCCTACAATGAGCAGTTCTTC.

The V call is TRBV9, the J call TRBJ1-1, with D maybe TRBD1 (5 bases). The germline V and J ends were trimmed by 0 bases and 0 bases, with 6 bases remaining between them. CDR1 is SGDLS, CDR2 YYNGEE, per germline. The CDR3 spans 14 residues. CDR3 region: CASSVGGMNTEAFF. The DNA for the CDR3 is TGTGCCAGCAGCGTAGGGGGCATGAACACTGAAGCTTTCTTT.